Given below is one T cell receptor beta chain in context. Its antigen is as yet unknown. With 6 bases clipped from V and 7 bases from J, the junction kept 6 bases outside the gene matches. There are 14 residues in the CDR3. CDR1 and CDR2 (germline): SQVTM, ANQGSEA. This specimen comes from a study of cytomegalovirus exposure and HLA in healthy donors. The PCR made use of 60 Vbeta and 13 Jbeta primers. In the authors' workflow: Unique TCR beta chains totaled roughly 81 million in a later count, with roughly 10 million of them shared. Libraries were prepared by immunoSEQ multiplex PCR; TCRdb keeps only in-frame clonotypes and omits some of them. From that table come the V and J calls and clone size; the DNA was used to work out D and trimming. In the table there are approximately 77,000 clones, nearly 80% of which are singletons. Study conclusions and caveats: Later genetic work tied a missense DCLRE1C variant to beta-chain V and J trimming.

Specimen: PBMCs. The chain joins TRBV29-1 to TRBJ2-1; 13 nucleotides agree with TRBD2. This clonotype was sampled from a man aged 40-55 years in good health and CMV-seronegative. The chain's CDR3 is CSVIGLAGVNEQFF. CDR3 DNA: TGCAGCGTCATCGGACTAGCGGGAGTAAATGAGCAGTTCTTC.